This T cell receptor beta chain derives from a study of T cell responses to AZD1222 COVID-19 vaccine (dated by TCRdb to the early 2020s). At the level of the whole study: A total of about 230 trial participants underwent TCR sequencing, of whom 200 to 220 received two doses of AZD1222 and around 25 received two doses of the MenACWY control vaccine. Trial participants were enrolled by age into subgroups of 18-55, 56-69 and 70-plus years, and 148, 28 and 57 TCR-sequenced participants, respectively, were included in these subgroups.

Per the germline V gene, SGHRS is the CDR1 and YFSETQ is the CDR2. At the junction V is shortened by 4 bases and J by 2 bases, with 2 bases in between. From the cysteine through the phenylalanine, the CDR3 covers 11 amino acids. Only the CDR3 portion is preserved as DNA: 33 bases, with reading frame beginning at the first base. The CDR3 regions of human TCRbeta chains were subjected to immunosequencing. On the authors' methods: Repertoire TCRs were checked for matches against a reference library of SARS-CoV-2-specific TCRs that had been generated using the MIRA antigen-specificity platform. Breadth meant the fraction of unique TCRs that were SARS-CoV-2-associated, whereas depth meant the fraction of total T cells that were SARS-CoV-2-associated. Using the MIRA data, each spike-specific TCR was assigned both to the spike region to which the TCR was reactive and to a CD4 or CD8 class. Log10-transformed breadth and depth values were compared by one-way ANOVA with Sidak's multiple comparisons tests. TCRdb's version of the immuneACCESS table is confined to in-frame rearrangements and falls short of the full clone set. An unresolved V gene accounts for under half of the shortfall where checked; the remainder is of unknown origin. The V and J calls and the clone size are those of that table, but D and trimming were determined from the DNA. Recorded for this sample are 100,000 to 120,000 clones; roughly 92% of them occurred a single time. The ten largest clones capture about 2.6% of the sample.

The time point tag for this specimen amounts to: about 28 days (+/-7) after the second vaccine dose. AZD1222 recipients with second doses at about 4 weeks or about 12 weeks were pooled, because spike-specific TCR depth and breadth did not differ between schedules. Vaccinee samples came from UK trials COV001 and COV002, including a single-blind randomized controlled phase 2/3 trial of AZD1222 (ChAdOx1 nCoV-19) in healthy adults. Trial participant PBMC samples were collected at day 0 and day 28 after the second dose for TCRbeta chain sequencing. The investigation overall reported the following: The 56-69-year group was small, and its depth increase did not reach significance, likely because of low power. After two AZD1222 doses, both the breadth and the depth of spike-specific TCRs were significantly higher than at day 0 and than in MenACWY recipients. Most participants were white British and females outnumbered males, and the authors suggested that clonal diversity may have been underestimated. Vaccine-associated CD4 TCRs spanned the whole spike protein, with dominant responses in regions 160-218 and 743-854. Because no day 14 peak-response samples were available, repertoires were characterized only after the peak T cell response. Reportedly, almost half of the unique spike-specific TCRs recognized epitopes lying outside the regions that are mutated in the B.1.351 and B.1.1.7 variants. Conclusions about previously exposed vaccinees were limited because only six AZD1222 recipients were SARS-CoV-2 seropositive at baseline.

In the case of this clone: Its binding antigen is unknown. No base quality values were provided; no much bigger clone lies one nucleotide off.

The sequences come from peripheral blood, collected 28 days after the second AZD1222 dose. The clonotype originates from an adult who received the AZD1222 COVID-19 vaccine. The chain joins TRBV5-1 to TRBJ2-3; confidence is insufficient to name the D gene. The CDR3 reads as follows: CASSTTDTQYF. The sequence in DNA is TGCGCCAGCAGCACCACAGATACGCAGTATTTT.